The 20 T cell receptor beta chains below were found in one sample sequenced in a study of blood T cell repertoires in COVID-19. Assay used: immunoSEQ multiplex PCR; TCRdb lists only in-frame clones, some missing. The sample shows around 190,000 clones, approximately 78% of them seen only once. Sequences were obtained from PBMCs or T cells enriched from blood (not recorded which). Source of these receptors: a man aged 40-55 years who had recovered from COVID-19.

V usage is TRBV6-5 and J usage is TRBJ1-1; tentative D call: TRBD1 (5 bases). This CDR3 comprises 14 residues. The V gene's germline CDR1 is MNHEY and CDR2 SVGAGI. Trimming removed 5 bases at V and 4 bases at J, with 14 bases between. CDR3 sequence (DNA): TGTGCCAGCAGTCCCCCTGGGGGGACCACTGAAGCTTTCTTT. Translated: CASSPPGGTTEAFF.

This sequence joins TRBV27 and TRBJ1-2; possibly TRBD1 for D (5 bases). CDR1 MNHEY and CDR2 SMNVEV come from the germline V gene (reference sequence). V shed 3 bases and J shed 7 bases, with 18 bases lying between them. The length of the CDR3 is 15 residues. CDR3 loop: CASSFRGTGGSGYTF. CDR3 nucleotide sequence: TGTGCCAGCAGTTTCCGAGGGACGGGAGGAAGTGGCTACACCTTC.

As for this clone: A much larger clone differs from this one at a single base, so this may be a read error. The chain combines TRBV5-5 with TRBJ2-7; D is perhaps TRBD1 (5 bases). Looked up from germline, CDR1 is SGHKS and CDR2 is YYEKEE (reference sequence). The CDR3 consists of 12 residues. The V end was cut by 3 bases, the J end by 1 base, with 5 bases between. The CDR3 is CASSSGSYEQYF. The CDR3 DNA is TGTGCCAGCAGCTCAGGGTCCTACGAGCAGTACTTC.

The chain carries TRBV11-2 and TRBJ1-2, with a weak D call TRBD1 (6 bases). Germline assignment: CDR1 SGHAT and CDR2 FQNNGV. The CDR3 loop spans 16 amino acids. Trimming took off 4 bases at V and 5 bases at J, with 20 bases between the two ends. The CDR3 loop is CASSSIKQGFNYGYTF. In DNA, the CDR3 is TGTGCCAGCAGCTCCATCAAACAGGGTTTCAATTATGGCTACACCTTC.

The chain uses TRBV2 and TRBJ2-5; D gene unclear. V shed 7 bases and J shed 2 bases, with 8 bases lying between them. The CDR3 has 12 amino acids. Germline CDR1 is SNHLY and CDR2 is FYNNEI. The CDR3 DNA reads as TGTGCCAGCACCTGGAGTCAAGAGACCCAGTACTTC. It codes for CASTWSQETQYF.

V and J are TRBV2 and TRBJ1-1, with D maybe TRBD1 (6 bases). The V gene's germline CDR1 is SNHLY and CDR2 FYNNEI. The V gene lost 3 bases and the J gene lost 8 bases, with 13 bases spanning the gap. This CDR3 is 13 amino acids long. The CDR3 region is CASSDYRAVEAFF. For the CDR3, the DNA is TGTGCCAGCAGTGATTACAGGGCGGTAGAAGCTTTCTTT.

The rearrangement uses TRBV7-3 and TRBJ2-1; no firm D call. V was trimmed by 4 bases and J by 1 base, leaving 8 bases between them. This CDR3 has 14 residues. Germline assignment: CDR1 SGHTA and CDR2 FQGTGA. The chain's CDR3 is CASSSTTSYNEQFF. DNA for the CDR3: TGTGCCAGCAGCTCCACGACTTCCTACAATGAGCAGTTCTTC.

This rearrangement joins TRBV7-2 to TRBJ1-3, with D hard to call. The ends were cut back, 1 base at V and 0 bases at J, with 7 bases in the middle. Germline V gene sequence: CDR1 SGHTA, CDR2 FQGNSA. The CDR3 consists of 15 residues. The CDR3 loop is CASSLGPSSGNTIYF. CDR3 nucleotides: TGTGCCAGCAGCTTAGGCCCCAGCTCTGGAAACACCATATATTTT.

In this sample, this clone turned up a few times. The chain links TRBV15 to TRBJ1-2; a weak D match, TRBD1 (6 bases). The germline V and J ends were trimmed by 1 base and 1 base, with 13 bases remaining between them. Germline CDR1 and CDR2: LNHNV and YYDKDF (reference sequence). The CDR3 extends over 16 amino acids. For the CDR3, the DNA is TGTGCCACCAGCAGAGGAAGAACAGGGTTTAACTATGGCTACACCTTC. This codes for CATSRGRTGFNYGYTF.

The V call is TRBV2, the J call TRBJ1-5; a possible D gene is TRBD1 (6 bases). V dropped 6 bases and J dropped 1 base, with 13 bases sitting between them. The CDR3 runs to 15 residues. Germline-derived CDR1 and CDR2 are SNHLY and FYNNEI. The CDR3 spells CASSQGFTSNQPQHF. CDR3 nucleotides: TGTGCCAGCAGCCAGGGGTTCACGAGCAATCAGCCCCAGCATTTT.

The chain is built from TRBV5-5 and TRBJ1-5; TRBD1 is a possible D gene (5 bases). CDR1 is SGHKS and CDR2 is YYEKEE in the germline V gene (reference sequence). This CDR3 has 14 amino acids. With 3 bases removed from V and 3 bases from J, the gap between germline ends came to 10 bases. CDR3 DNA sequence: TGTGCCAGCAGCTCTGAGACAGTCAATCAGCCCCAGCATTTT. This codes for CASSSETVNQPQHF. The whole variable domain, remainder taken from reference TRBV5-5 and TRBJ1-5, is DAGVTQSPTHLIKTRGQQVTLRCSPISGHKSVSWYQQVLGQGPQFIFQYYEKEERGRGNFPDRFSARQFPNYSSELNVNALLLGDSALYLCASSSETVNQPQHFGDGTRLSIL.

The chain combines TRBV20-1 with TRBJ2-1; no reliable D call. Germline CDR1 is DFQATT and CDR2 is SNEGSKA (reference sequence). Trimming pared 0 bases from V and 9 bases from J, leaving 6 bases between. The CDR3 length is 11 residues. The CDR3 protein is CSARDLGEQFF. The CDR3 region has the DNA TGCAGTGCTAGAGATCTAGGTGAGCAGTTCTTC.

This chain links TRBV20-1 with TRBJ1-2, with D possibly matching TRBD1 (6 bases). V was clipped by 5 bases and J by 3 bases, with 7 bases between them. The CDR3 runs 11 residues. The V gene's germline CDR1 is DFQATT and CDR2 SNEGSKA (reference sequence). The CDR3 protein is CSAYRDYGYTF. The CDR3, as DNA: TGCAGTGCTTACAGGGACTATGGCTACACCTTC.

V gene TRBV15 combines with J gene TRBJ1-1; weak D call: TRBD1 (6 bases). V lost 0 bases to trimming and J lost 1 base, with 12 bases between them. The CDR3 length is 16 residues. The germline gives CDR1 LNHNV, CDR2 YYDKDF (reference sequence). The CDR3 loop is CATSRDPTGRNTEAFF. CDR3 nucleotide sequence: TGTGCCACCAGCAGAGATCCGACAGGCCGGAACACTGAAGCTTTCTTT.

This sequence joins TRBV25-1 and TRBJ1-2, with D perhaps matching TRBD1 (6 bases). Germline V CDR1 and CDR2: MGHDK, SYGVNS. The CDR3 is 13 residues long. The V end was cut by 6 bases, the J end by 7 bases, with 15 bases between. The CDR3 reads CASRNPGEGGYTF. As DNA, the CDR3 is TGTGCCAGCAGGAATCCAGGGGAAGGTGGCTACACCTTC.

The rearrangement uses TRBV30 and TRBJ1-1; TRBD1 aligns across 11 bases. The junction had 10 bases not matched to a gene; V was cut back by 2 bases and J by 8 bases. The CDR3 runs 15 residues. Germline V gene data show CDR1 as GTSNPN and CDR2 as SVGIG (reference sequence). The CDR3 protein is CAWSRRGTGGLEAFF. The DNA of the CDR3 is TGTGCCTGGAGTAGAAGGGGGACAGGGGGGCTCGAAGCTTTCTTT.

V gene TRBV7-3 combines with J gene TRBJ1-1, with D maybe TRBD1 (6 bases). The V gene lost 2 bases and the J gene lost 5 bases, with 9 bases spanning the gap. Germline lookup yields CDR1 SGHTA and CDR2 FQGTGA. The CDR3 length is 13 residues. The CDR3 DNA reads as TGTGCCAGCAGCTTAGGGGGGGCGACTGAAGCTTTCTTT. It encodes CASSLGGATEAFF.

This clone has only a few counts. The gene calls are TRBV7-8 and TRBJ2-5; 8 positions match TRBD1. This CDR3 comprises 19 residues. The junction had 20 bases not matched to a gene; V was cut back by 5 bases and J by 3 bases. Germline-derived CDR1 and CDR2 are SGHVS and FQNEAQ. The CDR3 nucleotides read TGTGCCAGCAGCATACCTGGACAGGGCAATAATTTTCAAGAAGAGACCCAGTACTTC. Residues: CASSIPGQGNNFQEETQYF.

The chain has TRBV4-1 and TRBJ2-1; possibly TRBD2 for D (5 bases). Trimming took off 5 bases at V and 7 bases at J, with 21 bases between the two ends. The CDR3 loop spans 16 amino acids. CDR1 and CDR2 (germline): MGHRA, YSYEKL. CDR3 sequence: CASSLNIRGTGNEQFF. The CDR3 DNA follows: TGCGCCAGCAGCTTAAATATTCGGGGTACTGGGAATGAGCAGTTCTTC.

The rearrangement joins TRBV7-3 to TRBJ2-5, with 8 bases aligning to TRBD1. The germline V gene encodes CDR1 SGHTA and CDR2 FQGTGA. The CDR3 totals 16 residues. Trimming at V came to 5 bases and at J to 4 bases, leaving 12 bases not matched to a gene. CDR3 bases: TGTGCCAGCAGCCCGGCGGGGCAGGGGGCAGGAGAGACCCAGTACTTC. Its translation is CASSPAGQGAGETQYF. Combining the CDR3 with reference TRBV7-3 and TRBJ2-5 gives the whole variable domain GAGVSQTPSNKVTEKGKYVELRCDPISGHTALYWYRQSLGQGPEFLIYFQGTGAADDSGLPNDRFFAVRPEGSVSTLKIQRTERGDSAVYLCASSPAGQGAGETQYFGPGTRLLVL.